The 17 T cell receptor beta chains listed next were all sequenced from one sample in a study of blood T cell repertoires in COVID-19. The repertoire was sequenced with immunoSEQ multiplex PCR; TCRdb's copy has only in-frame clones and lacks some. The table includes more than 35,000 clones, around 87% detected once. The sample consisted of peripheral blood. The receptors derive from a man younger than 40 with active or convalescent COVID-19.

This clone has only one observation. J is TRBJ1-2 and V is TRBV7-2; 8 nucleotides agree with TRBD1. This CDR3 spans 16 amino acids. Unmatched junction bases numbered 16, after V lost 5 bases and J lost 8 bases. From germline, CDR1 is SGHTA and CDR2 FQGNSA. CDR3 residues: CASSQSRGRQGEGYTF. The CDR3, as DNA: TGTGCCAGCAGCCAATCCAGGGGGCGACAGGGTGAAGGCTACACCTTC. Supplemented by reference TRBV7-2 and TRBJ1-2, the full variable domain reads GAGVSQSPSNKVTEKGKDVELRCDPISGHTALYWYRQSLGQGLEFLIYFQGNSAPDKSGLPSDRFSAERTGGSVSTLTIQRTQQEDSAVYLCASSQSRGRQGEGYTFGSGTRLTVV.

V usage is TRBV11-3 and J usage is TRBJ1-2; unclear D gene. CDR3 length: 13 residues. In germline, CDR1 is SGHNT, CDR2 YENEEA. The V end lost 2 bases, the J end lost 9 bases, and 13 bases lay between the germline ends. For the CDR3, the DNA is TGTGCCAGCAGCTTACCCGCCCAACTAAGCTACACCTTC. Translation: CASSLPAQLSYTF. The complete variable domain, with remaining parts taken from reference TRBV11-3 and TRBJ1-2, reads EAGVVQSPRYKIIEKKQPVAFWCNPISGHNTLYWYLQNLGQGPELLIRYENEEAVDDSQLPKDRFSAERLKGVDSTLKIQPAELGDSAVYLCASSLPAQLSYTFGSGTRLTVV.

The rearrangement joins TRBV2 to TRBJ2-7; 8 bases agree with TRBD1. The V gene end was trimmed by 2 bases and the J gene end by 2 bases; junction bases not matched to a gene: 5. Germline CDR1 reads SNHLY; CDR2 reads FYNNEI. CDR3 size: 15 residues. The CDR3 sequence: CASSENRDRTYEQYF. The CDR3 DNA follows: TGTGCCAGCAGTGAAAACCGGGACAGGACCTACGAGCAGTACTTC.

This chain connects TRBV10-3 to TRBJ1-5; D is perhaps TRBD1 (5 bases). Germline CDR1 is ENHRY and CDR2 is SYGVKD. The CDR3 contains 21 residues. Trimming stripped 0 bases from V and 0 bases from J, with 24 bases between. CDR3 in DNA: TGTGCCATCAGTGAGTCGAATGTCGTTGTGGGGACGCGGGATAGCAATCAGCCCCAGCATTTT. This translates into CAISESNVVVGTRDSNQPQHF.

The CDR3 DNA reads as TGTGCCAGCAGCTTAGCAGGGGGCGCGTATAAGCCCCAGCATTTT. Protein sequence: CASSLAGGAYKPQHF. The chain is built from TRBV7-2 and TRBJ1-5; 7 bases map to TRBD1. The CDR3 extends over 15 amino acids. The trim removed 0 bases at V and 8 bases at J, leaving 7 bases unmatched. The germline V gene has CDR1 SGHTA and CDR2 FQGNSA.

CDR3 in DNA: TGTGCCAGCAGGGTACAGGGAAGAGGAGAGACCCAGTACTTC. Protein sequence: CASRVQGRGETQYF. The genes are TRBV2 and TRBJ2-5, with D tentatively TRBD1 (6 bases). Trimming cost V 6 bases and J 4 bases, with 15 bases left between them. The germline CDR1 and CDR2 sequences are SNHLY and FYNNEI. The CDR3 is made up of 14 amino acids.

This chain joins TRBV6-2 or TRBV6-3 and TRBJ2-5; 8 positions match TRBD1. This CDR3 spans 15 amino acids. Germline CDR1 is MNHEY and CDR2 is SVGEGT. V dropped 0 bases and J dropped 5; count of bases not matched to a gene: 5. In nucleotides, the CDR3 is TGTGCCAGCAGTTACTCGGGCAGGGGGCAGGAGACCCAGTACTTC. It translates to CASSYSGRGQETQYF.

The chain uses TRBV4-1 and TRBJ1-3; D gene uncertain. V gave up 2 bases and J gave up 4 bases, with 6 bases separating them. CDR3 length: 13 amino acids. The germline V gene has CDR1 MGHRA and CDR2 YSYEKL. The CDR3 sequence is CASSQFLGNTIYF. The CDR3 bases are TGCGCCAGCAGCCAATTTTTAGGAAACACCATATATTTT.

The rearrangement links TRBV13 to TRBJ2-1; 10 bases are shared with TRBD2. With 1 base clipped from V and 10 bases from J, the junction kept 4 bases outside the gene matches. Per germline, CDR1 PRHDT and CDR2 FYEKMQ (reference sequence). The CDR3 runs to 14 residues. In DNA form, the CDR3 reads TGTGCCAGCAGCTTAGAACTAGCGGGATCCGAGCAGTTCTTC. It specifies CASSLELAGSEQFF.

The genes are TRBV7-2 and TRBJ1-2; 10 nucleotides align to TRBD1. The germline V gene encodes CDR1 SGHTA and CDR2 FQGNSA. The CDR3 spans 15 residues. J lost 4 bases, V lost 2 bases, and 4 bases had no gene match. The CDR3 DNA follows: TGTGCCAGCAGCTTAACGGGACAGGGGAGCTATGGCTACACCTTC. Translation gives CASSLTGQGSYGYTF.

This clone was detected a few times. The V gene is TRBV2, the J gene TRBJ1-2; D may be TRBD1 (6 bases). The CDR3 covers 14 residues. The V and J ends lost 9 bases and 0 bases respectively, with 14 bases between them. The germline V gene has CDR1 SNHLY and CDR2 FYNNEI. As DNA, the CDR3 is TGTGCCAGGGGGAGCGGGGGCTCTAACTATGGCTACACCTTC. Encoded protein: CARGSGGSNYGYTF.

A few counts support this clone. The rearrangement uses TRBV6-5 and TRBJ1-5; TRBD1 aligns across 7 bases. CDR3 length: 14 residues. In germline, CDR1 is MNHEY, CDR2 SVGAGI. J was trimmed by 3 bases and V by 6 bases; bases with no gene match: 5. CDR3 sequence reads: CASRRQGFNQPQHF. Written as DNA, the CDR3 is TGTGCCAGCAGGAGACAGGGCTTCAATCAGCCCCAGCATTTT.

The chain employs TRBV19 and TRBJ1-3; the D is unclear. Germline CDR1 is LNHDA and CDR2 is SQIVND (reference sequence). This CDR3 comprises 13 residues. Trimming pared 3 bases from V and 2 bases from J, leaving 5 bases between. The CDR3 sequence: CASSMAAGNTIYF. The DNA of the CDR3 is TGTGCCAGTAGTATGGCAGCTGGAAACACCATATATTTT.

The chain recombines TRBV27 with TRBJ2-3, with 10 bases matching TRBD2. This CDR3 spans 16 amino acids. With V trimmed by 6 bases and J by 5 bases, 11 bases remained unmatched. Germline loops: CDR1 MNHEY, CDR2 SMNVEV (reference sequence). CDR3 nucleotide sequence: TGTGCCAGCAGCATAATAGCGGGAGGCCCCGGAGATACGCAGTATTTT. Its translation is CASSIIAGGPGDTQYF.

This clone was detected only once. The chain carries TRBV18 and TRBJ1-1; 7 positions agree with TRBD1. The CDR3 is 15 amino acids. J was trimmed by 1 base and V by 1 base; bases with no gene match: 3. CDR1 is KGHSH, CDR2 LQKENI, per germline. CDR3 sequence: CASSPQGARNTEAFF. Here the CDR3 DNA reads TGTGCCAGCTCACCACAGGGGGCGCGGAACACTGAAGCTTTCTTT.

The chain uses TRBV19 and TRBJ1-5; D perhaps matches TRBD1 (6 bases). Trimming shortened V by 4 bases and J by 0 bases, and 13 bases separated the two germline ends. CDR1 and CDR2 (germline): LNHDA, SQIVND (reference sequence). CDR3 length: 16 residues. The CDR3 DNA is TGTGCCAGTAGTAGACAGGCCTCCTATAGCAATCAGCCCCAGCATTTT. Encoded protein: CASSRQASYSNQPQHF. Looking up the rest from reference TRBV19 and TRBJ1-5 gives the full variable domain: DGGITQSPKYLFRKEGQNVTLSCEQNLNHDAMYWYRQDPGQGLRLIYYSQIVNDFQKGDIAEGYSVSREKKESFPLTVTSAQKNPTAFYLCASSRQASYSNQPQHFGDGTRLSIL.

The rearrangement links TRBV6-5 to TRBJ1-2; 7 bases match TRBD1. The V gene end was trimmed by 6 bases and the J gene end by 4 bases; junction bases not matched to a gene: 5. The V gene's germline CDR1 is MNHEY and CDR2 SVGAGI. The CDR3 contains 13 residues. The CDR3 DNA follows: TGTGCCAGCAGACTGGGACAGAGCTATGGCTACACCTTC. As protein: CASRLGQSYGYTF.